This T cell receptor beta chain was found in a study of CD8 T cells in ankylosing spondylitis (dated by TCRdb to about 2017). For the wider study: The study set out to find disease-linked TCR variants by profiling T cell receptor beta repertoires in ankylosing spondylitis patients and healthy donors. The full study cohort was made up of 25 to 30 ankylosing spondylitis patients and 108 healthy donors. Samples of peripheral blood were taken, and for ankylosing spondylitis patients, synovial fluid was collected as well. Study-wide findings and limitations: Some motif variants were previously reported in synovial fluid and blood of reactive arthritis patients, suggesting common disease-initiation mechanisms. The disease-linked clones had a CD8+ phenotype and were found at relatively low frequencies in peripheral blood. Blood from ankylosing spondylitis patients appeared to be characterized by a TCR beta motif composed of eight or nine highly homologous amino acid variants. The disease-linked clones were reported as significantly enriched in matched synovial fluid samples from ankylosing spondylitis patients.

Points on this clonotype: Its antigen is not yet known. It is unclear where the CDR3 begins or ends on the DNA, so no DNA is shown, and the CDR3 is as TCRdb lists it.

TCRdb names Illumina HiSeq 2500 as the instrument used. Quantitative 5'-RACE with molecular barcodes was used to prepare TCR beta libraries. Under the source paper's analysis protocol: To identify disease-linked TCR variants, a new computational method was used, one built on a probabilistic model of VDJ rearrangement. TCRdb reworked the public reads: Q25 trimming with fastp, MiXCR clone assembly, productive beta chains retained. Records with the same CDR3 protein are collapsed into one entry carrying the most frequent genes and DNA. In this record, the V and J calls reflect TCRdb's handling and not the investigators' own analysis. Across this sample there are tens of thousands of distinct CDR3 sequences, with about a tenth seen only once. The ten largest account for about a sixth of the sample. Based on the germline V gene (reference sequence), the CDR1 and CDR2 sequences are LGHDT and YNNKEL. The CDR3 goes from the cysteine to the phenylalanine over 20 residues.

This chain is built from TRBV3-1 and TRBJ1-4; the table names TRBD1, a call not compared with the DNA. Material: blood, either unsorted or a sorted T cell fraction (not recorded which). The clonotype comes from a male donor with ankylosing spondylitis or in good health (not recorded which). CDR3 region: CASSQDKTVKETSLLKNCFF.